This TCR beta chain was retrieved from a study of beta chain features in type 1 diabetes. Points from the study as a whole: TCRB CDR3 length was moderately but significantly reduced in all four CD4+ subsets of Type 1 diabetes patients.

This CDR3 contains 16 residues. The V gene lost 2 bases and the J gene lost 0 bases, with 12 bases spanning the gap. Germline CDR1 SGHDT, CDR2 YYEEEE. Expressed TCRB transcripts were sequenced because the isolated RNA had all been reverse transcribed beforehand. Sequencing was performed with immunoSEQ multiplex PCR; in TCRdb, only in-frame clones are kept and a portion is missing. The sample has approximately 280,000 clones, over 14% seen once. This clone has more than one count but fewer than ten. Its antigen is still unknown. The chain employs TRBV5-6 and TRBJ1-5; D ambiguous. Sequenced material: naive CD4+ T cells from blood. The clonotype originates from a man aged 18-30 years with type 1 diabetes. The CDR3 reads CASSLIGVDSNQPQHF. The CDR3 nucleotides are TGTGCCAGCAGCTTAATCGGGGTCGATAGCAATCAGCCCCAGCATTTT.